One and the same sample provided the 15 T cell receptor beta chains below, sequenced in a study of Graves' ophthalmopathy and Graves' hyperthyroidism. RNA transcripts were the template, and TCR beta CDR3 regions were amplified from them. An initial RT-PCR round employing HTBI primers preceded a second-round multiplex PCR. In TCRdb, the multiplex PCR reads were re-called with MiXCR into one record per CDR3 protein. The sample includes a few hundred thousand distinct CDR3 sequences, 15% of them seen just once. Sequenced input: peripheral blood. Source of these receptors: a woman under 30 with stable Graves' hyperthyroidism.

This clonotype was detected a few times. This sequence joins TRBV4-2 and TRBJ2-5; 8 nucleotides line up with TRBD2. V lost 0 bases to trimming and J lost 2 bases; unmatched junction nucleotides: 11. The CDR3 has 18 amino acids. Germline assignment: CDR1 LGHNA and CDR2 YNFKEQ. CDR3 bases: TGTGCCAGCAGCCAAGATGGTCGGGGGGGAGAAGGGCAAGAGACCCAGTACTTC. Encoded protein: CASSQDGRGGEGQETQYF.

This clonotype has a count of ten or more. A much larger clone lies a single base off, so this may be a read error. The gene calls are TRBV6-5 and TRBJ1-6; weak D call: TRBD1 (5 bases). The V gene's germline CDR1 is MNHEY and CDR2 SVGAGI. This CDR3 comprises 18 residues. CDR3 sequence (DNA): TGTGCCAGCAGTTTTACCGGGGCAGGAAGCTCCTATAATTCACACCTCCACTTT. It codes for CASSFTGAGSSYNSHLHF.

This clonotype was observed a single time. The DNA for the CDR3 is TGTGCCAGCAGCTATCTAGCGGCTCAAGAGACCCAGTACTTC. This codes for CASSYLAAQETQYF. The chain joins TRBV3-1 to TRBJ2-5; the match to TRBD2 covers 7 bases. Germline assignment: CDR1 LGHDT and CDR2 YNNKEL (reference sequence). The CDR3 covers 14 residues. V trimming: 5 bases; J trimming: 2 bases; junction bases outside the gene matches: 5.

This chain links TRBV2 with TRBJ1-1; possible D gene TRBD1, 5 bases. The CDR3 consists of 14 residues. The germline V gene has CDR1 SNHLY and CDR2 FYNNEI. The ends were cut back, 5 bases at V and 6 bases at J, with 16 bases in the middle. The CDR3 region is CASSNGLWGAEAFF. CDR3 nucleotide sequence: TGTGCCAGCAGTAACGGGTTGTGGGGCGCTGAAGCTTTCTTT.

This clonotype was seen at least ten times. The chain carries TRBV6-1 and TRBJ2-2, with D perhaps TRBD1 (6 bases). CDR3 length: 13 residues. Germline-derived CDR1 and CDR2 are MNHNS and SASEGT. The V end was cut by 8 bases, the J end by 7 bases, with 14 bases between. The CDR3 nucleotides read TGTGCCAGCGGGTATCAGGGGATCGGGGAGCTGTTTTTT. As protein: CASGYQGIGELFF.

The rearrangement uses TRBV6-9 and TRBJ1-5; 7 positions agree with TRBD1. The CDR3 sequence is 17 residues long. Per germline, CDR1 MNHGY and CDR2 SVAAGI. After removal of 2 bases from V and 4 bases from J, the junction contained 11 bases not matched to a gene. CDR3 residues: CASSYPGTVNENQPQHF. The CDR3 coding sequence is TGTGCCAGCAGTTATCCCGGGACAGTAAACGAAAATCAGCCCCAGCATTTT.

This clonotype was seen at least ten times. The J gene is TRBJ2-5, the V gene TRBV9, with 9 bases aligning to TRBD2. With V trimmed by 4 bases and J by 2 bases, 12 bases remained unmatched. The length of the CDR3 is 17 residues. Germline V CDR1 and CDR2: SGDLS, YYNGEE. CDR3 nucleotide sequence: TGTGCCAGCAGCCCGAGAGGTAGCGGGAGCCCACAAGAGACCCAGTACTTC. Protein product: CASSPRGSGSPQETQYF.

V and J are TRBV3-1 and TRBJ1-2; a weak D match, TRBD1 (6 bases). Trimming removed 1 base at V and 4 bases at J, with 13 bases between. Germline assignment: CDR1 LGHDT and CDR2 YNNKEL (reference sequence). The CDR3 totals 15 residues. The DNA of the CDR3 is TGTGCCAGCAGCCAAGCCACAGGGCAGGGCTATGGCTACACCTTC. Translating gives CASSQATGQGYGYTF.

At least ten counts were recorded for this clonotype. This chain connects TRBV28 to TRBJ1-3, with 8 bases fitting TRBD1. Germline V gene data show CDR1 as MDHEN and CDR2 as SYDVKM. V shed 7 bases, J shed 3 bases, and the junction held 8 bases outside the gene matches. CDR3 size: 15 residues. DNA for the CDR3: TGTGCCAGCAAGAATATCGGACAGGGTGGAAACACCATATATTTT. Protein product: CASKNIGQGGNTIYF.

This clonotype was observed at least ten times. CDR3 in amino acids: CASSQVDGFEQYF. CDR3 bases: TGTGCCAGCAGCCAAGTAGATGGCTTCGAGCAGTACTTC. This chain uses TRBV3-1 with TRBJ2-7; D gene unclear. V lost 1 base to trimming and J lost 6 bases, with 10 bases between them. Germline V gene data show CDR1 as LGHDT and CDR2 as YNNKEL (reference sequence). The CDR3 is made up of 13 amino acids.

This clonotype was picked up a small number of times. The V call is TRBV10-3, the J call TRBJ1-1; a possible D gene is TRBD1 (5 bases). The CDR3 totals 15 residues. Germline CDR1 and CDR2: ENHRY and SYGVKD. V was cut by 0 bases and J by 0 bases, with 8 bases left in between. The CDR3, as DNA: TGTGCCATCAGTGAGTCGTGGGGGGTGAACACTGAAGCTTTCTTT. This gives the protein CAISESWGVNTEAFF.

Many counts were recorded for this clonotype. The rearrangement joins TRBV12-3 or TRBV12-4 to TRBJ1-3; TRBD1 might be the D (5 bases). This CDR3 is 16 amino acids long. V was trimmed by 5 bases and J by 0 bases, leaving 14 bases between them. DNA of the CDR3: TGTGCCAGCAGTCCGGACATGACTGTCTCTGGAAACACCATATATTTT. Protein product: CASSPDMTVSGNTIYF.

This clonotype showed up many times. The rearrangement uses TRBV20-1 and TRBJ1-1, with TRBD1 matching over 7 bases. The CDR3 has 15 amino acids. From germline, CDR1 is DFQATT and CDR2 SNEGSKA (reference sequence). Trimming cost V 4 bases and J 0 bases; bases outside gene matches: 8. CDR3 loop: CSAKTGSPMNTEAFF. CDR3 DNA sequence: TGCAGTGCTAAGACAGGGTCGCCTATGAACACTGAAGCTTTCTTT.

This clonotype showed up just a few times. The chain employs TRBV29-1 and TRBJ1-1; D remains ambiguous. The germline CDR1 and CDR2 sequences are SQVTM and ANQGSEA. The CDR3 covers 10 residues. The V gene lost 3 bases and the J gene lost 10 bases, with 9 bases spanning the gap. The CDR3 spells CSVERDPAFF. For the CDR3, the DNA is TGCAGCGTTGAGCGGGATCCAGCTTTCTTT.

The sample holds many counts of this clonotype. The V and J genes are TRBV20-1 and TRBJ2-7; D remains unclear. The CDR3 length is 15 residues. The V end was cut by 1 base, the J end by 4 bases, with 17 bases between. Per germline, CDR1 DFQATT and CDR2 SNEGSKA (reference sequence). CDR3 DNA: TGCAGTGCTAGAGCGGCCCAATCCCCAAGATACGAGCAGTACTTC. Translated: CSARAAQSPRYEQYF.